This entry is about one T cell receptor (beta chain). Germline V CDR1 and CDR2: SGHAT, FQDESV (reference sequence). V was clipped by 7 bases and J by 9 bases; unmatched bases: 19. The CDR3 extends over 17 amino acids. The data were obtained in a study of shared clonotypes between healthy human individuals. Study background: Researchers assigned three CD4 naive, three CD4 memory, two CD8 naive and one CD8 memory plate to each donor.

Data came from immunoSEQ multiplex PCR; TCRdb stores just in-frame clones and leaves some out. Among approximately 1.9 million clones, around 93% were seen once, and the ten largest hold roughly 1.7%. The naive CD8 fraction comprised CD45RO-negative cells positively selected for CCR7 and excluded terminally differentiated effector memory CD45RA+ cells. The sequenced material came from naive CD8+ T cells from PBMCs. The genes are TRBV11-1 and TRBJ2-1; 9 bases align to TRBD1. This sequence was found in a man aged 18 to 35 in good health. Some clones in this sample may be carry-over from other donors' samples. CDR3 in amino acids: CASTGTGLGGMGPEQFF. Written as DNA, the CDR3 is TGTGCCAGCACCGGGACAGGGTTGGGCGGAATGGGTCCTGAGCAGTTCTTC.